Sequencing of this T cell receptor (beta chain) was carried out in a study of control samples from healthy donors and cancer patients. The repertoire was sequenced with immunoSEQ multiplex PCR; TCRdb's copy has only in-frame clones and lacks some. The sample has about 250,000 clones; about four fifths are singletons. With respect to this clone: At one end the junction does not follow the germline gene, possibly because of a read error.

The sample was PBMCs. The TCR comes from a woman between 55 and 75 years old with lung cancer.

CDR3 nucleotides: TGTGCCAGCGGGCATACCGAACACCGGGGAGCTGTTTTT. It translates to CASGHTEHRGAVF. This sequence joins TRBV11-3 and TRBJ2-2; maybe TRBD2 (5 bases). Germline CDR1 reads SGHNT; CDR2 reads YENEEA. The CDR3 runs 13 residues.